This record covers a single T cell receptor (beta chain). Its cognate antigen is unknown. A roughly 9.7 ml volume of fresh peripheral blood provided the PBMCs. V was cut by 5 bases and J by 4 bases, with 14 bases left in between. Germline values: CDR1 SGHTA, CDR2 FQGTGA. CDR3 length equals 14 residues. This entry belongs to a study of Graves' ophthalmopathy and Graves' hyperthyroidism. Overall study findings and caveats: Among thyroid clonotypes expanded above 0.001 frequency, most also appeared in blood.

The study amplified TCR beta CDR3 regions using RNA transcripts. Second-round multiplex PCR came after first-round RT-PCR with HTBI primers. TCRdb passed the multiplex PCR reads through MiXCR, listing each CDR3 protein once. The table shows hundreds of thousands of distinct CDR3 sequences, with under 50% occurring only once. This chain joins TRBV7-3 and TRBJ1-2; no reliable D call. The clonotype comes from an adult man with Graves' ophthalmopathy. The source material was peripheral blood. The CDR3 sequence is CASSPTAGSYGYTF. Here the CDR3 DNA reads TGTGCCAGCAGCCCCACGGCGGGGTCCTATGGCTACACCTTC.